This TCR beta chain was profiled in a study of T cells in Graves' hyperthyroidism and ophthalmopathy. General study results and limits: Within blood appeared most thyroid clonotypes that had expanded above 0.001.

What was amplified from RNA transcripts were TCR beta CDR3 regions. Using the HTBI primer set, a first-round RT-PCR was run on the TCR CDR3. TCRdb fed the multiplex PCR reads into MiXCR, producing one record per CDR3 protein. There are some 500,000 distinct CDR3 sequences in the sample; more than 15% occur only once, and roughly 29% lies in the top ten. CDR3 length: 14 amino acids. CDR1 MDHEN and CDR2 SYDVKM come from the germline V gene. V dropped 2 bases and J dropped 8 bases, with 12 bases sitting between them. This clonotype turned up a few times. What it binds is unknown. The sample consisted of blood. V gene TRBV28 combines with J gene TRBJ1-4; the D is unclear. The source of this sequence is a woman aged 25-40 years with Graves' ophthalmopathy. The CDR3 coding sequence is TGTGCCAGCAGTTTAAGGCGCCTGGAGGAAAAACTGTTTTTT. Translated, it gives CASSLRRLEEKLFF.